The next 22 T cell receptor beta chains were all read from a single sample in a study of cytomegalovirus exposure and HLA in healthy donors. PCR used 60 Vbeta primers and 13 Jbeta primers. The assay was immunoSEQ multiplex PCR, and TCRdb's table has in-frame clones only and misses some. This sample has 180,000 or so clones, with 60% to 85% found just once. The specimen was PBMCs. Every receptor here comes from a man aged 18 to 30 in good health and CMV-seronegative.

The rearrangement links TRBV5-6 to TRBJ2-5, with 7 bases identical to TRBD2. Unmatched junction bases numbered 7, after V lost 2 bases and J lost 3 bases. This CDR3 is built from 15 residues. CDR1 and CDR2 (germline): SGHDT, YYEEEE. CDR3 in DNA: TGTGCCAGCAGCTTATTAGGGGAGGGCGAAGAGACCCAGTACTTC. Encoded protein: CASSLLGEGEETQYF.

V is TRBV7-2 and J is TRBJ1-2; the match to TRBD1 covers 8 bases. Germline trimming cut 5 bases from V and 7 bases from J; bases unmatched to any gene: 6. The CDR3 runs to 13 residues. Germline CDR1 reads SGHTA; CDR2 reads FQGNSA. CDR3 DNA sequence: TGTGCCAGCAGCACGGACAGGGTCTCTGGCTACACCTTC. Protein product: CASSTDRVSGYTF.

The chain couples TRBV27 to TRBJ2-1; possibly TRBD2 for D (7 bases). Germline V gene sequence: CDR1 MNHEY, CDR2 SMNVEV (reference sequence). V was clipped by 5 bases and J by 4 bases, with 18 bases between them. The CDR3 runs 16 residues. CDR3 nucleotide sequence: TGTGCCAGCAGTCCCTGGGGGGGGGCCAATTACAATGAGCAGTTCTTC. The encoded protein is CASSPWGGANYNEQFF.

V is TRBV28 and J is TRBJ2-7; 7 bases map to TRBD1. Germline CDR1 reads MDHEN; CDR2 reads SYDVKM. Trimming removed 6 bases from V and 6 bases from J; junction bases left unmatched: 11. The CDR3 totals 14 residues. The CDR3 here is CASSPPDRVGEQYF. For the CDR3, the DNA is TGTGCCAGCAGCCCCCCCGACAGGGTAGGCGAGCAGTACTTC.

This clone was seen only once. V and J are TRBV30 and TRBJ2-7; 7 bases are shared with TRBD1. CDR3 length: 13 residues. The ends lost 5 bases at V and 0 bases at J; junction bases unmatched: 4. CDR1 is GTSNPN, CDR2 SVGIG, per germline (reference sequence). The DNA for the CDR3 is TGTGCCTGGGGAGACAGGGCCTCCTACGAGCAGTACTTC. This gives the protein CAWGDRASYEQYF.

The J gene is TRBJ1-6, the V gene TRBV19, with D uncertain. V was trimmed by 7 bases and J by 10 bases, leaving 17 bases between them. The CDR3 is 14 amino acids. Germline CDR1 and CDR2: LNHDA and SQIVND (reference sequence). The CDR3 region has the DNA TGTGCCAGTAAGTTAGTGGCGGAACCGTCACCCCTCCACTTT. Its protein product is CASKLVAEPSPLHF.

The V gene is TRBV5-8, the J gene TRBJ1-1; D is undetermined. V lost 0 bases to trimming and J lost 0 bases, with 9 bases between them. Germline V gives CDR1 SGHTS, CDR2 YDEGEE. This CDR3 has 15 residues. Here the CDR3 reads CASSLETAMNTEAFF. The CDR3 DNA reads TGTGCCAGCAGCTTGGAAACTGCTATGAACACTGAAGCTTTCTTT.

This clone has a handful of counts. One end of the junction fails to match germline, which may point to a read error. The CDR3 nucleotides read TGTGCCAGCAGTTACTCTTCAGGGAACGCTGAAGCTTTCTTT. This codes for CASSYSSGNAEAFF. This rearrangement joins TRBV6-5 to TRBJ1-1, with D maybe TRBD1 (5 bases). The CDR3 runs to 14 residues. The germline CDR1 and CDR2 sequences are MNHEY and SVGAGI.

The rearrangement links TRBV27 to TRBJ2-5; 9 bases match TRBD1. V shed 5 bases, J shed 1 base, and the junction held 5 bases outside the gene matches. The CDR3 spans 15 residues. Germline V gene data show CDR1 as MNHEY and CDR2 as SMNVEV (reference sequence). CDR3 DNA sequence: TGTGCCAGCAGTCTCGGGACAGGGATCCAAGAGACCCAGTACTTC. This translates into CASSLGTGIQETQYF.

The CDR3 spells CASSRGGTSPLTQYF. The CDR3 DNA reads as TGTGCCAGTAGCCGTGGGGGGACTAGCCCTCTCACGCAGTATTTT. The chain employs TRBV19 and TRBJ2-3, with TRBD2 matching over 9 bases. CDR3 length: 15 amino acids. With 6 bases clipped from V and 9 bases from J, the junction kept 13 bases outside the gene matches. Germline V gives CDR1 LNHDA, CDR2 SQIVND (reference sequence).

The rearrangement uses TRBV5-4 and TRBJ2-1, with D unresolved. Germline loops: CDR1 SGHNT, CDR2 YYREEE (reference sequence). The ends were cut back, 0 bases at V and 0 bases at J, with 7 bases in the middle. The CDR3 totals 15 residues. CDR3 in DNA: TGTGCCAGCAGCTTGGAACTTGGCTCCTACAATGAGCAGTTCTTC. Translation: CASSLELGSYNEQFF.

The chain is built from TRBV19 and TRBJ1-2; the D gene is possibly TRBD1 (5 bases). Per the germline V gene, CDR1 is LNHDA and CDR2 is SQIVND (reference sequence). This CDR3 has 14 residues. Trimming shortened V by 10 bases and J by 4 bases, and 19 bases separated the two germline ends. DNA for the CDR3: TGTGCCACTCACGCGGGGGGATGGGTCTATGGCTACACCTTC. Amino acid sequence: CATHAGGWVYGYTF.

The V and J genes are TRBV25-1 and TRBJ1-2, with a possible D match to TRBD1 (6 bases). The germline gives CDR1 MGHDK, CDR2 SYGVNS. The CDR3 covers 13 residues. Trimming shortened V by 0 bases and J by 6 bases, and 8 bases separated the two germline ends. CDR3 amino acids: CASSEYTGNGYTF. CDR3 DNA sequence: TGTGCCAGCAGTGAATATACAGGGAATGGCTACACCTTC.

The chain carries TRBV2 and TRBJ1-1; D unresolved. Germline CDR1 SNHLY, CDR2 FYNNEI. The CDR3 is 13 residues long. V lost 7 bases and J 1 base, leaving 10 bases between the germline ends. The CDR3 nucleotides are TGTGCCAGCACTCCCTTAGAGAACACTGAAGCTTTCTTT. Encoded protein: CASTPLENTEAFF.

The rearrangement joins TRBV4-2 to TRBJ1-3; maybe TRBD1 (5 bases). V was shortened by 1 base and J by 0 bases, with 7 bases between the two germline ends. Germline V lookup: CDR1 LGHNA, CDR2 YNFKEQ. This CDR3 contains 15 residues. The CDR3 DNA is TGTGCCAGCAGCCAAGTCGGGGGCTCTGGAAACACCATATATTTT. Amino acid sequence: CASSQVGGSGNTIYF.

In regard to this clone: At one end the junction does not follow the germline gene, possibly because of a read error. The chain couples TRBV9 to TRBJ1-4; D is ambiguous. CDR3 length: 15 amino acids. Looked up from germline, CDR1 is SGDLS and CDR2 is YYNGEE. This CDR3 reads CAGSVGGRPNEKLFF. The CDR3 DNA follows: TGTGCCGGCAGCGTAGGAGGCAGACCTAATGAAAAACTGTTTTTT.

The J gene is TRBJ2-5, the V gene TRBV29-1; D unresolved. CDR3 length: 13 amino acids. CDR1 and CDR2 from the germline V gene are SQVTM and ANQGSEA. Trimming took 5 bases from V and 5 from J, leaving 15 bases between them. This chain's CDR3 is CSVRRGLSETQYF. CDR3 bases: TGCAGCGTTCGTCGCGGCTTGTCGGAGACCCAGTACTTC.

The V and J genes are TRBV28 and TRBJ2-6; D unclear. The CDR3 extends over 15 amino acids. Trimming removed 5 bases at V and 0 bases at J, with 8 bases between. Germline V CDR1 and CDR2: MDHEN, SYDVKM. This CDR3 reads CASSLGSSGANVLTF. CDR3 DNA sequence: TGTGCCAGCAGTCTCGGTAGCTCTGGGGCCAACGTCCTGACTTTC.

This rearrangement joins TRBV5-1 to TRBJ1-1, with 9 bases aligning to TRBD1. The germline V gene encodes CDR1 SGHRS and CDR2 YFSETQ. The ends lost 7 bases at V and 4 bases at J; junction bases unmatched: 5. This CDR3 is built from 13 residues. In nucleotides, the CDR3 is TGCGCCAGCGAGGGACAGGGCTCCACTGAAGCTTTCTTT. Translating gives CASEGQGSTEAFF.

Concerning this clone itself: The sample holds other DNA sequences that translate to the same CDR3. The chain employs TRBV5-1 and TRBJ2-7, with D possibly being TRBD2 (6 bases). Germline CDR1 is SGHRS and CDR2 is YFSETQ. Trimming cost V 4 bases and J 4 bases, with 15 bases left between them. The CDR3 covers 14 residues. Written as DNA, the CDR3 is TGCGCCAGCAGCCGCGTGGGGGGAGCTTACGAGCAGTACTTC. Amino acid sequence: CASSRVGGAYEQYF.

The V gene is TRBV25-1, the J gene TRBJ2-3; 9 nucleotides align to TRBD2. After removal of 4 bases from V and 2 bases from J, the junction contained 4 bases not matched to a gene. Germline V gene data show CDR1 as MGHDK and CDR2 as SYGVNS. This CDR3 comprises 15 residues. The CDR3 sequence is CASSAVAGVTDTQYF. For the CDR3, the DNA is TGTGCCAGCAGTGCGGTAGCGGGGGTCACAGATACGCAGTATTTT. The variable domain in full, with the rest retrieved from reference TRBV25-1 and TRBJ2-3, is EADIYQTPRYLVIGTGKKITLECSQTMGHDKMYWYQQDPGMELHLIHYSYGVNSTEKGDLSSESTVSRIRTEHFPLTLESARPSHTSQYLCASSAVAGVTDTQYFGPGTRLTVL.

In this sample, this clone turned up once. The chain combines TRBV5-1 with TRBJ2-7; perhaps TRBD2 as D (6 bases). Per the germline V gene, CDR1 is SGHRS and CDR2 is YFSETQ. The CDR3 has 15 residues. Trimming pared 3 bases from V and 2 bases from J, leaving 15 bases between. Written as DNA, the CDR3 is TGCGCCAGCAGCTCCCTGGGGAGGACGCCCTACGAGCAGTACTTC. The encoded protein is CASSSLGRTPYEQYF. The entire variable domain, with the rest obtained from reference TRBV5-1 and TRBJ2-7, is as follows: KAGVTQTPRYLIKTRGQQVTLSCSPISGHRSVSWYQQTPGQGLQFLFEYFSETQRNKGNFPGRFSGRQFSNSRSEMNVSTLELGDSALYLCASSSLGRTPYEQYFGPGTRLTVT.